A selection of T cell receptor beta chains follows, all from one sample in a study of Ad26.COV2.S vaccination and SARS-CoV-2 variants. Sequenced by immunoSEQ multiplex PCR; TCRdb stores in-frame clones only, minus some. This table holds roughly 320,000 clones, around nine tenths found once. The source material was peripheral blood, sampled in a trial of Ad26.COV2.S vaccine versus placebo. Receptor source: a person aged 18-65 years who received the Ad26.COV2.S COVID-19 vaccine or a placebo. CDR3s include the opening cysteine and the closing phenylalanine or tryptophan. The D gene is left open where the match is weak. Some rows mark clone size as missing; the rest say once, few, many or name a class of expanded clone.

abundance	v_gene	j_gene	d_gene	CDR3aa	CDR3nt
.	TRBV6-6	TRBJ2-5	TRBD2	CASERGETQYF	TGTGCCAGCGAGCGGGGGGAGACCCAGTACTTC
.	TRBV6-6	TRBJ1-5	.	CASSLLHQPQHF	TGTGCCAGCAGTCTCCTTCACCAGCCCCAGCATTTT
.	TRBV9	TRBJ1-4	.	CASSMTVANEKLFF	TGTGCCAGCAGCATGACAGTAGCTAATGAAAAACTGTTTTTT
.	TRBV7-8	TRBJ2-7	.	CASSQISYEQYF	TGTGCCAGCAGCCAGATCTCCTACGAGCAGTACTTC
.	TRBV6-1	TRBJ2-1	.	CASSEAGSRAGRISYNEQFF	TGTGCCAGCAGTGAAGCGGGAAGTCGGGCAGGGCGGATTTCCTACAATGAGCAGTTCTTC
.	TRBV6-1	TRBJ2-1	TRBD1	CASSEVRQGNEQFF	TGTGCCAGCAGTGAAGTTAGACAGGGCAATGAGCAGTTCTTC
.	TRBV7-9	TRBJ1-1	.	CASSFRGPGTEAFF	TGTGCCAGCAGCTTTCGTGGGCCGGGAACTGAAGCTTTCTTT
.	TRBV19	TRBJ2-1	TRBD2	CASNSIAGGSYNEQFF	TGTGCCAGTAATTCAATAGCGGGGGGTTCCTACAATGAGCAGTTCTTC
.	TRBV7-6	TRBJ2-6	TRBD1	CASSLGTGGRSGANVLTF	TGTGCCAGCAGCCTGGGGACAGGGGGGCGGTCTGGGGCCAACGTCCTGACTTTC
.	TRBV13	TRBJ1-1	TRBD1	CASSTRQGMNTEAFF	TGTGCCAGCAGCACCCGACAGGGGATGAACACTGAAGCTTTCTTT
.	TRBV5-8	TRBJ2-5	TRBD2	CASSAGLAEPQETQYF	TGTGCCAGCAGCGCCGGACTAGCGGAGCCACAAGAGACCCAGTACTTC
.	TRBV11-2	TRBJ2-1	.	CATRGPRGNEQFF	TGTGCCACACGGGGGCCCCGGGGGAATGAGCAGTTCTTC
.	TRBV4-2	TRBJ2-5	.	CASSQESVGETQYF	TGTGCCAGCAGCCAAGAGTCAGTTGGTGAGACCCAGTACTTC
.	TRBV5-4	TRBJ1-6	TRBD1	CASSTSGTGNSPLHF	TGTGCCAGCAGCACCTCCGGGACAGGGAATTCACCCCTCCACTTT
few	TRBV2	TRBJ1-2	.	CASHKNRDLNYGYTF	TGTGCCAGCCATAAAAACCGGGACCTTAACTATGGCTACACCTTC
.	TRBV5-5	TRBJ1-5	TRBD1	CASSPGGAGGGNQPQHF	TGTGCCAGCAGCCCAGGGGGGGCTGGTGGAGGCAATCAGCCCCAGCATTTT
once	TRBV25-1	TRBJ1-1	.	CASSECRMGQNTEAFF	TGTGCCAGCAGTGAATGTCGGATGGGACAGAACACTGAAGCTTTCTTT
.	TRBV11-3	TRBJ1-2	TRBD1	CASTHGDRGSYGYTF	TGTGCCAGCACCCACGGGGACAGGGGAAGCTATGGCTACACCTTC
.	TRBV6-5	TRBJ1-2	.	CASSNTQDWDYGYTF	TGTGCCAGCAGTAATACACAGGATTGGGACTATGGCTACACCTTC
.	TRBV9	TRBJ2-7	TRBD2	CASSVSGTSGYEQYF	TGTGCCAGCAGCGTCTCCGGGACTAGCGGGTACGAGCAGTACTTC
.	TRBV4-3	TRBJ1-5	.	CASSQAYYSNQPQHF	TGCGCCAGCAGCCAAGCATATTATAGCAATCAGCCCCAGCATTTT
.	TRBV7-9	TRBJ1-6	.	CASSKVTYNSPLHF	TGTGCCAGCAGTAAAGTGACTTATAATTCACCCCTCCACTTT
.	TRBV2	TRBJ2-7	.	CASSEEDLGPYEQYF	TGTGCCAGCAGTGAAGAGGACCTCGGGCCCTACGAGCAGTACTTC
once	TRBV3-1/TRBV3-2	TRBJ2-4	.	CASSPTGSIQYF	TGTGCCAGCAGCCCGACCGGAAGCATTCAGTACTTC
.	TRBV6-5	TRBJ1-2	.	CASGRRQGGYTF	TGTGCCAGCGGGAGAAGGCAGGGTGGCTACACCTTC
few	TRBV27	TRBJ2-1	TRBD2	CASSFKAGGSEQFF	TGTGCCAGCAGTTTTAAAGCGGGGGGATCTGAGCAGTTCTTC
once	TRBV7-9	TRBJ2-5	.	CASSRLSSSTETQYF	TGTGCCAGCAGCCGCCTCTCCAGCTCGACGGAGACCCAGTACTTC
.	TRBV4-3	TRBJ2-3	.	CASSQGQSTDTQYF	TGCGCCAGCAGCCAAGGGCAGAGCACAGATACGCAGTATTTT
.	TRBV5-1	TRBJ2-7	.	CASSSGQTDEQYF	TGCGCCAGCAGCTCAGGACAGACCGACGAGCAGTACTTC
few	TRBV11-2	TRBJ2-7	.	CASSLARGAGGYF	TGTGCCAGCAGCTTAGCTCGAGGCGCCGGGGGGTACTTC
.	TRBV14	TRBJ2-3	.	CASSQNLGWDTQYF	TGTGCCAGCAGCCAAAATTTGGGATGGGATACGCAGTATTTT
few	TRBV7-3	TRBJ2-1	TRBD2	CASSDRSGGHNEQFF	TGTGCCAGCAGCGACCGTAGCGGGGGGCACAATGAGCAGTTCTTC
once	TRBV4-1	TRBJ1-1	.	CASSRSWGSEAFF	TGCGCCAGCAGCCGAAGTTGGGGATCTGAAGCTTTCTTT
.	TRBV12-3/TRBV12-4	TRBJ1-2	.	CASSQTTNYGYTF	TGTGCCAGCAGTCAGACCACTAACTATGGCTACACCTTC
.	TRBV4-1	TRBJ2-7	TRBD1	CASSRQTGYEQYF	TGCGCCAGCAGTCGACAGACAGGGTACGAGCAGTACTTC
few	TRBV7-2	TRBJ2-7	.	CASSLDPIYEQYF	TGTGCCAGCAGCTTAGACCCCATCTACGAGCAGTACTTC
.	TRBV19	TRBJ1-2	.	CASSAGAGYGYTF	TGTGCCAGTTCTGCAGGGGCTGGCTATGGCTACACCTTC
few	TRBV3-1/TRBV3-2	TRBJ1-3	.	CASSQYRVGNTIYF	TGTGCCAGCAGCCAATACAGGGTTGGAAACACCATATATTTT
.	TRBV25-1	TRBJ1-4	.	CASSSPGVINEKLFF	TGTGCCAGCAGCTCTCCAGGGGTCATTAATGAAAAACTGTTTTTT
.	TRBV28	TRBJ2-7	.	CASSLAGKLSYEQYF	TGTGCCAGCAGTTTGGCAGGGAAGTTGTCCTACGAGCAGTACTTC
.	TRBV7-9	TRBJ1-1	.	CASRPPSAVNTEAFF	TGTGCCAGCAGACCCCCTTCGGCGGTGAACACTGAAGCTTTCTTT
once	TRBV19	TRBJ2-2	.	CASSWRARTGELFF	TGTGCCAGTAGTTGGAGGGCTCGCACCGGGGAGCTGTTTTTT
.	TRBV11-3	TRBJ2-2	.	CASSLVDTGELFF	TGTGCCAGCAGCTTAGTGGACACCGGGGAGCTGTTTTTT
.	TRBV19	TRBJ1-2	TRBD1	CASSRGDRGGYTF	TGTGCCAGTAGTAGAGGGGACAGGGGTGGCTACACCTTC
.	TRBV7-9	TRBJ1-2	.	CASSSLGRDDGYTF	TGTGCCAGCAGCTCTCTGGGGCGTGACGATGGCTACACCTTC
.	TRBV19	TRBJ2-7	.	CASSPTGHQAYEQYF	TGTGCCAGTAGTCCCACCGGGCATCAAGCCTACGAGCAGTACTTC
.	TRBV19	TRBJ1-4	.	CASKGPNNEKLFF	TGTGCCAGTAAAGGACCGAATAATGAAAAACTGTTTTTT
.	TRBV27	TRBJ2-3	TRBD2	CASSLGVSGGSTDTQYF	TGTGCCAGCAGTTTAGGGGTTAGCGGGGGGTCGACAGATACGCAGTATTTT
once	TRBV6-5	TRBJ2-7	.	CASRLVGRYTYEQYF	TGTGCCAGCAGGTTGGTTGGCAGGTACACCTACGAGCAGTACTTC
few	TRBV19	TRBJ1-5	TRBD1	CASSTLLGQGVQPQHF	TGTGCCAGTAGTACCCTTCTCGGACAGGGGGTGCAGCCCCAGCATTTT
.	TRBV5-1	TRBJ2-5	.	CASSLVRKETQYF	TGCGCCAGCAGCTTGGTACGGAAAGAGACCCAGTACTTC
.	TRBV6-5	TRBJ2-7	.	CASSTVVSSYEQYF	TGTGCCAGCAGTACCGTGGTGAGCTCCTACGAGCAGTACTTC
.	TRBV5-5	TRBJ1-5	.	CASSWTISNQPQHF	TGTGCCAGCAGCTGGACAATTAGCAATCAGCCCCAGCATTTT
.	TRBV7-9	TRBJ2-7	.	CASSFGGLSYEQYF	TGTGCCAGCAGCTTTGGGGGCCTCTCCTACGAGCAGTACTTC
once	TRBV21-1	TRBJ2-7	.	CASSKGGQPYEQYF	TGTGCCAGCAGCAAGGGGGGACAGCCCTACGAGCAGTACTTC